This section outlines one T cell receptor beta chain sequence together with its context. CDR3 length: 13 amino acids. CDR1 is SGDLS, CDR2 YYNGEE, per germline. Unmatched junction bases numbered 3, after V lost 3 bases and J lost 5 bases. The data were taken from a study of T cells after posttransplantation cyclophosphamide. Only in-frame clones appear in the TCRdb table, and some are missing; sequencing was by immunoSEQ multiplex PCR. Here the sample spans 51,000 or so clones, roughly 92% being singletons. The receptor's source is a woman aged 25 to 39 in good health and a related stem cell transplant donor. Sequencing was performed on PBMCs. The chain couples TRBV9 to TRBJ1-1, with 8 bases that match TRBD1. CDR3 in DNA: TGTGCCAGCAGCGACAGGGGGGGTACTGAAGCTTTCTTT. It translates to CASSDRGGTEAFF.